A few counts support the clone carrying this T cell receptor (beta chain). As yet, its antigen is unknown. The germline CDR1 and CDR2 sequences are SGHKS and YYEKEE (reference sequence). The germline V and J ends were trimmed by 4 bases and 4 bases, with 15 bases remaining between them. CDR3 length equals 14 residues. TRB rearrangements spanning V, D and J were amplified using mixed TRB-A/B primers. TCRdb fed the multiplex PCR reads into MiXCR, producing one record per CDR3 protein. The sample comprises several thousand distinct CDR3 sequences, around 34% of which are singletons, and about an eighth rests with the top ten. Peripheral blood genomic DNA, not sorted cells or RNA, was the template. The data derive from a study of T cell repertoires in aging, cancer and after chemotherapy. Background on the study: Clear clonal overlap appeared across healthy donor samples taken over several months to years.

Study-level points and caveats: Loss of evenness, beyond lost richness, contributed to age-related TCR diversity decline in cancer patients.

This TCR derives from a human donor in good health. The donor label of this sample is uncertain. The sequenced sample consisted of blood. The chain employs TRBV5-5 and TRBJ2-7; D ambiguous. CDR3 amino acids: CASSTLGRIYEQYF. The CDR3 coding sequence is TGTGCCAGCAGCACCCTCGGACGGATTTACGAGCAGTACTTC.